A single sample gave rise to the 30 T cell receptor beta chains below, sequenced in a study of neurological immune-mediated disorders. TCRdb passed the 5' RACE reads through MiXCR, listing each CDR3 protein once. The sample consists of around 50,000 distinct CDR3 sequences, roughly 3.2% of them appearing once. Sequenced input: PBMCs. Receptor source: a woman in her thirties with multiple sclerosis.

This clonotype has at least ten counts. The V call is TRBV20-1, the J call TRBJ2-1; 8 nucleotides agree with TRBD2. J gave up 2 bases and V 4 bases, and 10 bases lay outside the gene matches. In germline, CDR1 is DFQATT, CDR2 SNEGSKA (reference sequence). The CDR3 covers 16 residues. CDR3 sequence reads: CSATSLGRGAYNEQFF. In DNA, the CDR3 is TGCAGTGCTACCTCGCTAGGGCGGGGGGCCTACAATGAGCAGTTCTTC.

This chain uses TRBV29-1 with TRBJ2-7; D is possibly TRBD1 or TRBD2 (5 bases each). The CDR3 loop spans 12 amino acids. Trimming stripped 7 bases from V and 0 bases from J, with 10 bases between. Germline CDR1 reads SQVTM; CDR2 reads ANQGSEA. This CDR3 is CSARDGSYEQYF. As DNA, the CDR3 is TGCAGCGCAAGGGACGGCTCCTACGAGCAGTACTTC.

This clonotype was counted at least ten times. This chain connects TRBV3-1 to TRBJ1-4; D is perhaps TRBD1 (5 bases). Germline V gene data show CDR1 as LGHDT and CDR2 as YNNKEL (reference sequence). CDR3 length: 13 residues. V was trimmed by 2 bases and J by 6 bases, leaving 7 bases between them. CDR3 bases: TGTGCCAGCAGCCAACGGGGGGATGAAAAACTGTTTTTT. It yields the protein CASSQRGDEKLFF. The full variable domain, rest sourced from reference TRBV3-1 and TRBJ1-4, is DTAVSQTPKYLVTQMGNDKSIKCEQNLGHDTMYWYKQDSKKFLKIMFSYNNKELIINETVPNRFSPKSPDKAHLNLHINSLELGDSAVYFCASSQRGDEKLFFGSGTQLSVL.

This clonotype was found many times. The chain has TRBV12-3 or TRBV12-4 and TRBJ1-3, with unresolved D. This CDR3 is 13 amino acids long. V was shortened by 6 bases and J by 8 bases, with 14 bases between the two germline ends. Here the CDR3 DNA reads TGTGCCAGCAGCCGGGCGGCGGCATACACCATATATTTT. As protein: CASSRAAAYTIYF.

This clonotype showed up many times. The CDR3 nucleotides read TGCGCCAGCAGCCAAGCCCCGGGGGGTGGGGACGAGCAGTACTTC. Protein product: CASSQAPGGGDEQYF. J is TRBJ2-7 and V is TRBV4-3; 7 nucleotides align to TRBD2. In germline, CDR1 is LGHNA, CDR2 YSLEER. Germline trimming cut 1 base from V and 5 bases from J; bases unmatched to any gene: 8. The CDR3 sequence is 15 residues long.

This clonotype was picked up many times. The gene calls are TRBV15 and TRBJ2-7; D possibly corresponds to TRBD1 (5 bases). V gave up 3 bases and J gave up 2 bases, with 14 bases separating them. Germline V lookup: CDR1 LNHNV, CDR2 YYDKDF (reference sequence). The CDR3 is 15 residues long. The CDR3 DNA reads TGTGCCACCAGCAGCGCCAGGGTAGGAACCTACGAGCAGTACTTC. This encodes CATSSARVGTYEQYF. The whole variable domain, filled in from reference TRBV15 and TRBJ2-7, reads DAMVIQNPRYQVTQFGKPVTLSCSQTLNHNVMYWYQQKSSQAPKLLFHYYDKDFNNEADTPDNFQSRRPNTSFCFLDIRSPGLGDTAMYLCATSSARVGTYEQYFGPGTRLTVT.

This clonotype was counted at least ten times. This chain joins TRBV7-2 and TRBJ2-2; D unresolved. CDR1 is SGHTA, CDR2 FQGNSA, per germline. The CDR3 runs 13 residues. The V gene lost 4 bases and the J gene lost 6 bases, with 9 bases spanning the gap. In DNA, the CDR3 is TGTGCCAGCAGCTCCTTGGTGGCCGGGGAGCTGTTTTTT. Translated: CASSSLVAGELFF.

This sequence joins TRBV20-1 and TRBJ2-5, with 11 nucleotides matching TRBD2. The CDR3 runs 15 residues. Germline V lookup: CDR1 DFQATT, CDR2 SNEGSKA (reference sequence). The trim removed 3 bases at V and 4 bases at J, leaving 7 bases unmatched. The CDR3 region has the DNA TGCAGTGCTAGTTCGCTAGCGGGAGGTTTAGAGACCCAGTACTTC. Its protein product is CSASSLAGGLETQYF.

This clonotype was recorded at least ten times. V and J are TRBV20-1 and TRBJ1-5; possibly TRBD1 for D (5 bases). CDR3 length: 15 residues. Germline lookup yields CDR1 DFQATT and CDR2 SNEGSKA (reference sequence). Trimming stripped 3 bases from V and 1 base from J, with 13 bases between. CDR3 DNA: TGCAGTGCTAGCCTCCCGGGACTGAGCAATCAGCCCCAGCATTTT. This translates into CSASLPGLSNQPQHF.

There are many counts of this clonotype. The CDR3 region is CSASSVGIPTYNEQFF. Written as DNA, the CDR3 is TGCAGTGCTAGTTCGGTCGGGATTCCGACTTACAATGAGCAGTTCTTC. The chain carries TRBV20-1 and TRBJ2-1, with a possible D match to TRBD2 (5 bases). Germline V CDR1 and CDR2: DFQATT, SNEGSKA (reference sequence). The CDR3 is 16 amino acids. Trimming pared 3 bases from V and 4 bases from J, leaving 19 bases between.

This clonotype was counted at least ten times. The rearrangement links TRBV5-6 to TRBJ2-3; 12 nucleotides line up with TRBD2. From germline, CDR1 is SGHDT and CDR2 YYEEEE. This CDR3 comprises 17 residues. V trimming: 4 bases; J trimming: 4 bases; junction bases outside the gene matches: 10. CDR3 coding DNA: TGTGCCAGCAGCCTAAAGTTACTAGCGGGGGGAGCAGATACGCAGTATTTT. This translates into CASSLKLLAGGADTQYF.

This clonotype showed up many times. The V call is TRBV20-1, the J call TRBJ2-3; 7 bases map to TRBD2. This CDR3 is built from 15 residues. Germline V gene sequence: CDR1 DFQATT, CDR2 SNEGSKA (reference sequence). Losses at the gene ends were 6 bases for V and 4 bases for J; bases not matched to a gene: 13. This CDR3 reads CSAREGNSPADTQYF. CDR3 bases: TGCAGTGCGAGGGAGGGAAACTCACCCGCAGATACGCAGTATTTT.

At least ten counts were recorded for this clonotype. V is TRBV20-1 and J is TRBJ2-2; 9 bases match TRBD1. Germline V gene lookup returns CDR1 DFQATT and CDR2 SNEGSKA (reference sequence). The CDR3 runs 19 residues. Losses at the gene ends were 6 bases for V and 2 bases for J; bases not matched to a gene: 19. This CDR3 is CSARGWIRGQGQNTGELFF. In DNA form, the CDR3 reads TGCAGTGCCCGAGGGTGGATAAGGGGACAGGGACAAAACACCGGGGAGCTGTTTTTT.

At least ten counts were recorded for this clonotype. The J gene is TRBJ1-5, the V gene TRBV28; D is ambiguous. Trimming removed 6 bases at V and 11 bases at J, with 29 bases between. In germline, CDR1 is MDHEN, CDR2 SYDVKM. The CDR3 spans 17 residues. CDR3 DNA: TGTGCCAGCAGCCTGCTTCCCGGGTCCAAAGGATTTGGGGCCCAGCATTTT. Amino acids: CASSLLPGSKGFGAQHF.

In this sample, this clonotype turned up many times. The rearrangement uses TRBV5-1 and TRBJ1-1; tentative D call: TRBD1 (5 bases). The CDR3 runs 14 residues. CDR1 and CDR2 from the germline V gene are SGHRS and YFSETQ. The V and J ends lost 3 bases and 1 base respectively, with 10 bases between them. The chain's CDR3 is CASSSRAQNTEAFF. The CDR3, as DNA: TGCGCCAGCAGCTCCAGGGCACAGAACACTGAAGCTTTCTTT. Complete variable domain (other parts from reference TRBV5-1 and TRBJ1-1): KAGVTQTPRYLIKTRGQQVTLSCSPISGHRSVSWYQQTPGQGLQFLFEYFSETQRNKGNFPGRFSGRQFSNSRSEMNVSTLELGDSALYLCASSSRAQNTEAFFGQGTRLTVV.

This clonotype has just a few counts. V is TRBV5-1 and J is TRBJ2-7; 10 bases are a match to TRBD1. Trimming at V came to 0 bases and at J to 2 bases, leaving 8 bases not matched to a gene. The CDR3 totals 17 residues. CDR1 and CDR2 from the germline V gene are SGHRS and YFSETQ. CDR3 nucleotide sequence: TGCGCCAGCAGCTTGGGCATGGGACAGGGGACCACCTACGAGCAGTACTTC. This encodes CASSLGMGQGTTYEQYF.

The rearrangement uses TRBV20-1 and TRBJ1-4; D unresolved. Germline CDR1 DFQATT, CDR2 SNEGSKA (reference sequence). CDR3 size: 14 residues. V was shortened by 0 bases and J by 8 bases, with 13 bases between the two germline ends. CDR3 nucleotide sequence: TGCAGTGCTAGAGAATCCGGGCCCCAAGAAAAACTGTTTTTT. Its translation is CSARESGPQEKLFF.

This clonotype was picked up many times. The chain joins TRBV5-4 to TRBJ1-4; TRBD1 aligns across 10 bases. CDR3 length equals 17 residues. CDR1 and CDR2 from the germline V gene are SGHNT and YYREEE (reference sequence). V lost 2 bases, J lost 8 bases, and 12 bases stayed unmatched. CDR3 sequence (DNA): TGTGCCAGCAGCTTACTACCCGGGACAGGGGCGTCGGAAAAACTGTTTTTT. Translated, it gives CASSLLPGTGASEKLFF. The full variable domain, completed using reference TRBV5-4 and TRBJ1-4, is ETGVTQSPTHLIKTRGQQVTLRCSSQSGHNTVSWYQQALGQGPQFIFQYYREEENGRGNFPPRFSGLQFPNYSSELNVNALELDDSALYLCASSLLPGTGASEKLFFGSGTQLSVL.

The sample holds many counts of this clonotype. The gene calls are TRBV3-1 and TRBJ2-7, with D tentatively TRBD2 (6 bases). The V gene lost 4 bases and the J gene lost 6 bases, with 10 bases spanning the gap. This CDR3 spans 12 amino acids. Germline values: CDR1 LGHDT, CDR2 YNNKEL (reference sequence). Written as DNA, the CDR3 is TGTGCCAGCAGCCTCGGACTATCCGAGCAGTACTTC. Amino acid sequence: CASSLGLSEQYF.

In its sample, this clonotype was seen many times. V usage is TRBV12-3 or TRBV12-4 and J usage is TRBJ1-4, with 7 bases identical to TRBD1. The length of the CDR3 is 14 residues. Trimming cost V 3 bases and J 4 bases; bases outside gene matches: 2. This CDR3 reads CASSFGTVNEKLFF. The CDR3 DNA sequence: TGTGCCAGCAGTTTTGGGACAGTTAATGAAAAACTGTTTTTT.

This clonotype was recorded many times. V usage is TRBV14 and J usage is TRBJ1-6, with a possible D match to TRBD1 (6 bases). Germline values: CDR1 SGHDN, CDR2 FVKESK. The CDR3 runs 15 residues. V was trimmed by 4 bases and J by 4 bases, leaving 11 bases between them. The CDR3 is CASSPQGIYNSPLHF. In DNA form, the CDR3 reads TGTGCCAGCAGCCCCCAGGGGATATATAATTCACCCCTCCACTTT. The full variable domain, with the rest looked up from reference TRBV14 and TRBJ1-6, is EAGVTQFPSHSVIEKGQTVTLRCDPISGHDNLYWYRRVMGKEIKFLLHFVKESKQDESGMPNNRFLAERTGGTYSTLKVQPAELEDSGVYFCASSPQGIYNSPLHFGNGTRLTVT.

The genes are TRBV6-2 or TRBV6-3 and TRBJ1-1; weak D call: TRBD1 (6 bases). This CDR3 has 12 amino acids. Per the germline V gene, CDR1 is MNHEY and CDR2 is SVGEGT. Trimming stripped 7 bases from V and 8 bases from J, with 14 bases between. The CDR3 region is CASTPGVAEAFF. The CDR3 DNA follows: TGTGCCAGCACCCCAGGGGTTGCGGAAGCTTTCTTT.

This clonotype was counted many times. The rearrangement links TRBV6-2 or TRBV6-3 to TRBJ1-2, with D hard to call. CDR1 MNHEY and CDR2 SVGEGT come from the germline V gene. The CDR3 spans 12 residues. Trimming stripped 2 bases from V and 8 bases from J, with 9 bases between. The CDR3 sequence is CASSYPTEGYTF. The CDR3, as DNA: TGTGCCAGCAGTTACCCTACAGAGGGCTACACCTTC.

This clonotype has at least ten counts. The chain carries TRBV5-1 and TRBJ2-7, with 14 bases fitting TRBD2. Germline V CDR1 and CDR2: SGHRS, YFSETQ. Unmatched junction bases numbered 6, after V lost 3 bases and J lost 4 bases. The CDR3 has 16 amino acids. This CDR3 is CASSSGTSGSTYEQYF. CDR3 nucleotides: TGCGCCAGCAGCTCTGGGACTAGCGGGAGTACTTACGAGCAGTACTTC.

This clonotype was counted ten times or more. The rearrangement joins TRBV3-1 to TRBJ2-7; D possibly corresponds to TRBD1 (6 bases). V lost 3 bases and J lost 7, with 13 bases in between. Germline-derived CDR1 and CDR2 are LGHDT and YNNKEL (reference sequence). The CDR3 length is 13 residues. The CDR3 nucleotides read TGTGCCAGCAGCCAGGTAGACGGACAGGAGCAGTACTTC. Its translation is CASSQVDGQEQYF.

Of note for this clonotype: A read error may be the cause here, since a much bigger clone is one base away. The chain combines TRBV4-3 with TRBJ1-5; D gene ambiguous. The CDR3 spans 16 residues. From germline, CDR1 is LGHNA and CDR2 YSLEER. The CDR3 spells CASSQSVNVGNQPQNF. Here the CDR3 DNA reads TGCGCCAGCAGCCAATCAGTGAACGTGGGCAATCAGCCCCAGAATTTT.

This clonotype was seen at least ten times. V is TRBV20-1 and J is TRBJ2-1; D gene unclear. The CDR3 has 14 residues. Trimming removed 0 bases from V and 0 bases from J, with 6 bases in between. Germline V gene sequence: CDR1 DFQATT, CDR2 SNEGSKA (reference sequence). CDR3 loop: CSARDRLSYNEQFF. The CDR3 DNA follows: TGCAGTGCTAGAGACAGGCTCTCCTACAATGAGCAGTTCTTC.

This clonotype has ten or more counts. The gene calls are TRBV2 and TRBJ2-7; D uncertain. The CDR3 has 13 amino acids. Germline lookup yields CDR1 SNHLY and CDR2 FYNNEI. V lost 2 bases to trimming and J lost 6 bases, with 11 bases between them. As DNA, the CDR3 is TGTGCCAGCAGTGAAATTTTCTTCGGCGAGCAGTACTTC. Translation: CASSEIFFGEQYF. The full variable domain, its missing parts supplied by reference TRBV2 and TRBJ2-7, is EPEVTQTPSHQVTQMGQEVILRCVPISNHLYFYWYRQILGQKVEFLVSFYNNEISEKSEIFDDQFSVERPDGSNFTLKIRSTKLEDSAMYFCASSEIFFGEQYFGPGTRLTVT.

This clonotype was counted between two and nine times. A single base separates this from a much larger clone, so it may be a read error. CDR3 residues: CASSPQGLEIQYF. In nucleotides, the CDR3 is TGTGCCAGCAGCCCTCAGGGTTTGGAAATTCAGTACTTC. The chain is built from TRBV28 and TRBJ2-4, with D maybe TRBD1 (5 bases). V was shortened by 6 bases and J by 10 bases, with 16 bases between the two germline ends. From germline, CDR1 is MDHEN and CDR2 SYDVKM. The CDR3 is made up of 13 amino acids.

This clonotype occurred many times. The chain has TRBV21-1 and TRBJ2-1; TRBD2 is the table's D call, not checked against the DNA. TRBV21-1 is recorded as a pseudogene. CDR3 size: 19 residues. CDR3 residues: CASSKEKPLAGLSYNEQFF. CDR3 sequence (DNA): TGTGCCAGCAGCAAAGAGAAACCACTAGCCGGACTCTCCTACAATGAGCAGTTCTTC.